The rows below give T cell receptor beta chains drawn from one sample of a study of TIL therapy for anti-PD-1-resistant metastatic lung cancer. The assay was immunoSEQ multiplex PCR, and TCRdb's table has in-frame clones only and misses some. The table shows 15,000 to 20,000 clones, with roughly 80% occurring only once. The source material was blood, sampled at baseline. These receptors all stem from a person between 25 and 80 years old with non-small cell lung cancer. CDR3s include the opening cysteine and the closing phenylalanine or tryptophan. A D gene is named only where the DNA matches it firmly. Not all rows give a size; the values are once, few, many and, for expanded clones, a class.

D gene	V gene	clone size	J gene	CDR3 DNA	CDR3 protein
.	TRBV19	.	TRBJ1-2	TGTGCCAGTAGTATAGATCGGGCCGGACGGGGCTACACCTTC	CASSIDRAGRGYTF
.	TRBV6-5	.	TRBJ1-1	TGTGCCAGCAGCCTCCTGCATGCTAAGAACACTGAAGCTTTCTTT	CASSLLHAKNTEAFF
.	TRBV7-2	.	TRBJ2-5	TGTGCCAGCAGCTTACAAGGGGCGCATGTGGAGACCCAGTACTTC	CASSLQGAHVETQYF
.	TRBV4-1	.	TRBJ2-5	TGCGCCAGCAGCCAAGATATTGTTGGAGAGACCCAGTACTTC	CASSQDIVGETQYF
.	TRBV28	.	TRBJ1-2	TGTGCCAGCAGTTCCCCCGCGGGACCCTTAGCTAACTATGGCTACACCTTC	CASSSPAGPLANYGYTF
.	TRBV7-2	.	TRBJ2-3	TGTGCCAGCAGCCCCGGTCAAGGGCCGGATACGCAGTATTTT	CASSPGQGPDTQYF
.	TRBV11-2	.	TRBJ1-6	TGTGCCAGCAGCCACCCCGGGGGGGTTGGTTCACCCCTCCACTTT	CASSHPGGVGSPLHF
.	TRBV9	.	TRBJ1-1	TGTGCCAGCAGCGCCTGGACTATTGGGGGCACTGAAGCTTTCTTT	CASSAWTIGGTEAFF
TRBD2	TRBV10-3	.	TRBJ2-5	TGTGCCATCAGTGAGTCGAAAGCGGGAGTGGAGACCCAGTACTTC	CAISESKAGVETQYF
.	TRBV28	.	TRBJ2-7	TGTGCCAGCAGTTTCGGGGCGAACGAGCAGTACTTC	CASSFGANEQYF
TRBD1	TRBV7-2	.	TRBJ1-1	TGTGCCAGCAGCACGGACAGGGTTTCCGTCACTGAAGCTTTCTTT	CASSTDRVSVTEAFF
.	TRBV28	few	TRBJ1-2	TGTGCCAGCAGTTCAAGTCCCTTAAACTATGGCTACACCTTC	CASSSSPLNYGYTF
.	TRBV19	.	TRBJ1-1	TGTGCCAGTAGTCAATCAGGGGTTGGTGAAGCTTTCTTT	CASSQSGVGEAFF
.	TRBV5-1	.	TRBJ1-3	TGCGCCAGCAGCTTGGGGGGACCCGACTCTGGAAACACCATATATTTT	CASSLGGPDSGNTIYF
.	TRBV7-2	.	TRBJ2-6	TGTGGGGCAGGACCCACCTCTGGGGCCAACGTCCTGACTTTC	CGAGPTSGANVLTF
TRBD2	TRBV28	.	TRBJ2-7	TGTGCCAGCAGCTCCCGGGAGGGTGTCGAGCAGTACTTC	CASSSREGVEQYF
.	TRBV5-5	.	TRBJ2-5	TGTGCCAGCAGCCTACCTGGCGTGACCCAGTACTTC	CASSLPGVTQYF
.	TRBV9	.	TRBJ2-2	TGTGCCAGCAGCGTGGGCGGTTTTGAGGTCGGGGAGCTGTTTTTT	CASSVGGFEVGELFF
.	TRBV18	.	TRBJ1-4	TGTGCCAGCTCACCCCGGACGGAAAATGAAAAACTGTTTTTT	CASSPRTENEKLFF
.	TRBV11-2	few	TRBJ2-1	TGTGCCAGCAGCTCCGGACGCTCGGAGGGGAATGAGCAGTTCTTC	CASSSGRSEGNEQFF
.	TRBV27	.	TRBJ2-6	TGTGCCAGCAGTCTTCCGGACCCTGGGGCCAACGTCCTGACTTTC	CASSLPDPGANVLTF
.	TRBV1	.	TRBJ2-3	TGCACCAGCAGCGGAGCCCGGGGGCTAACAGATACGCAGTATTTT	CTSSGARGLTDTQYF
TRBD2	TRBV28	few	TRBJ2-7	TGTGCCAGCAGTGCGCAGACTAGCGGGAGATACGAGCAGTACTTC	CASSAQTSGRYEQYF
.	TRBV4-1	.	TRBJ1-5	TGCGCCAGCAGCCAAGACCCCAGACAGTCCAGGCAGCCCCAGCATTTT	CASSQDPRQSRQPQHF
.	TRBV2	.	TRBJ1-1	TGTGCCAGCAGTGAAATGGGGAGGCTGAACACTGAAGCTTTCTTT	CASSEMGRLNTEAFF
TRBD2	TRBV27	.	TRBJ2-1	TGTGCCAGCAGTTTGAGGAGACTAGCGGGAGGGAGCTCCTACAATGAGCAGTTCTTC	CASSLRRLAGGSSYNEQFF
.	TRBV5-1	.	TRBJ2-7	TGCGCCAGCAGTAGCGGAGGGACACAACTATACGAGCAGTACTTC	CASSSGGTQLYEQYF
.	TRBV6-4	.	TRBJ1-5	TGTGCCAGCAGTGAATCAGGGACTTATCAGCCCCAGCATTTT	CASSESGTYQPQHF
.	TRBV5-1	.	TRBJ1-2	TGCGCCAGCAGCCAGGACGAAGGAGCTAACTATGGCTACACCTTC	CASSQDEGANYGYTF
.	TRBV28	.	TRBJ1-5	TGTGCCAGCAAGGGAGGTCAGCCCCAGCATTTT	CASKGGQPQHF
TRBD2	TRBV4-1	.	TRBJ2-3	TGCGCCAGCAGCCAAGATGTCAGCCATCTAGCGGGGGGCACAGATACGCAGTATTTT	CASSQDVSHLAGGTDTQYF
TRBD1	TRBV7-2	.	TRBJ1-2	TGTGCCAGCAGCCGGGACAGGGGAGGGGATGGCTACACCTTC	CASSRDRGGDGYTF
.	TRBV28	.	TRBJ1-2	TGTGCCAGCAGTAGAAACGACAGGTTTGGCTACACCTTC	CASSRNDRFGYTF
.	TRBV7-9	.	TRBJ1-6	TGTGCCAGCTCCCGGGAAGGGGTAAATTCACCCCTCCACTTT	CASSREGVNSPLHF
.	TRBV28	.	TRBJ2-7	TGTGCCAGCAGTAACGGAGACTCCTACGAGCAGTACTTC	CASSNGDSYEQYF
.	TRBV7-9	.	TRBJ2-7	TGTGCCAGCAGCCCCAGCCCAGGCCGGGACTTCCTCTCCTACGAGCAGTACTTC	CASSPSPGRDFLSYEQYF
TRBD2	TRBV7-3	.	TRBJ2-5	TGTGCCAGCAGCTCGGGGACTAGCGGGAGGTTGGAGACCCAGTACTTC	CASSSGTSGRLETQYF